The next 19 T cell receptor beta chains were all read from a single sample in a study of blood T cell repertoires in COVID-19. Only in-frame clones appear in the TCRdb table, and some are missing; sequencing was by immunoSEQ multiplex PCR. The sample contains approximately 30,000 clones, about 91% of which appear only once. Sequenced: peripheral blood. These receptors were collected from a human donor with active COVID-19. The donor label of this sample is uncertain.

The V and J genes are TRBV7-9 and TRBJ1-1; TRBD1 matches at 8 bases. The CDR3 spans 13 residues. Germline V CDR1 and CDR2: SEHNR, FQNEAQ (reference sequence). J lost 1 base, V lost 5 bases, and 0 bases had no gene match. The CDR3 DNA reads as TGTGCCAGCAGCGGACAGGGGAACACTGAAGCTTTCTTT. Translating gives CASSGQGNTEAFF.

The rearrangement joins TRBV27 to TRBJ1-6; D may be TRBD1 (5 bases). The CDR3 is 16 amino acids. Trimming pared 5 bases from V and 3 bases from J, leaving 14 bases between. Germline loops: CDR1 MNHEY, CDR2 SMNVEV (reference sequence). CDR3 bases: TGTGCCAGCAGTCCCGGGGGGGGACGCTATAATTCACCCCTCCACTTT. Protein: CASSPGGGRYNSPLHF.

The V and J genes are TRBV2 and TRBJ2-1; D not resolved. The CDR3 consists of 14 residues. Trimming removed 3 bases at V and 2 bases at J, with 8 bases between. Germline CDR1 SNHLY, CDR2 FYNNEI. The CDR3 reads CASSDVLAYNEQFF. The CDR3 nucleotides read TGTGCCAGCAGTGACGTCCTAGCCTACAATGAGCAGTTCTTC. Full variable domain (outside the CDR3, taken from reference TRBV2 and TRBJ2-1): EPEVTQTPSHQVTQMGQEVILRCVPISNHLYFYWYRQILGQKVEFLVSFYNNEISEKSEIFDDQFSVERPDGSNFTLKIRSTKLEDSAMYFCASSDVLAYNEQFFGPGTRLTVL.

The chain is built from TRBV5-1 and TRBJ1-6; TRBD1 agrees at 11 bases. Germline CDR1 and CDR2: SGHRS and YFSETQ. The V and J ends lost 4 bases and 9 bases, in that order; junction bases with no gene match: 6. The CDR3 is 15 amino acids. In DNA form, the CDR3 reads TGCGCCAGCAGCCTGGGACAGGGGGTCGGTTCACCCCTCCACTTT. It codes for CASSLGQGVGSPLHF.

This clone has only a few counts. The chain has TRBV30 and TRBJ1-5; D perhaps matches TRBD1 (6 bases). The V end was cut by 3 bases, the J end by 2 bases, with 14 bases between. The CDR3 runs to 15 residues. The germline V gene encodes CDR1 GTSNPN and CDR2 SVGIG (reference sequence). The CDR3 DNA follows: TGTGCCTGGAGGGACCCGGACAGACGCAATCAGCCCCAGCATTTT. It codes for CAWRDPDRRNQPQHF.

The chain has TRBV29-1 and TRBJ2-7; 9 bases align to TRBD1. Germline values: CDR1 SQVTM, CDR2 ANQGSEA. The junction had 10 bases not matched to a gene; V was cut back by 5 bases and J by 5 bases. This CDR3 is built from 14 residues. CDR3 DNA: TGCAGCGTTTCTGGCGGGACAGGGTCCCACGAGCAGTACTTC. This codes for CSVSGGTGSHEQYF.

The chain combines TRBV7-9 with TRBJ2-3; 7 nucleotides align to TRBD2. CDR1 and CDR2 from the germline V gene are SEHNR and FQNEAQ (reference sequence). The CDR3 is made up of 16 amino acids. The junction had 10 bases not matched to a gene; V was cut back by 5 bases and J by 2 bases. The CDR3 loop reads CASSLAASGHTDTQYF. Written as DNA, the CDR3 is TGTGCCAGCAGCCTGGCGGCTAGCGGTCACACAGATACGCAGTATTTT.

The rearrangement links TRBV6-5 to TRBJ2-1, with a tentative D call TRBD2 (6 bases). V dropped 8 bases and J dropped 1 base, with 12 bases sitting between them. CDR1 is MNHEY and CDR2 is SVGAGI in the germline V gene. The CDR3 is 14 amino acids. The CDR3, as DNA: TGTGCCAGCGGGGGGTCTACTTCCTACAATGAGCAGTTCTTC. It codes for CASGGSTSYNEQFF.

This clone was seen once. The chain uses TRBV6-4 and TRBJ2-5, with 8 bases matching TRBD1. The germline gives CDR1 MRHNA, CDR2 SNTAGT. J lost 5 bases, V lost 8 bases, and 10 bases had no gene match. This CDR3 is 14 amino acids long. CDR3 nucleotide sequence: TGTGCCAGCGGAATCCAGGGGGCGGTGGAGACCCAGTACTTC. Translation: CASGIQGAVETQYF.

The rearrangement uses TRBV5-6 and TRBJ1-1, with 9 bases identical to TRBD1. The CDR3 spans 14 residues. Per germline, CDR1 SGHDT and CDR2 YYEEEE. V gave up 4 bases and J gave up 7 bases; unmatched junction bases: 8. CDR3: CASSLGTGRGEAFF. CDR3 bases: TGTGCCAGCAGCCTCGGGACAGGGAGGGGTGAAGCTTTCTTT.

CDR3 nucleotide sequence: TGTGCCAGCCGGGAGCGGTTCGCCAATGAGCAGTTCTTC. Translated: CASRERFANEQFF. The rearrangement joins TRBV6-5 to TRBJ2-1; D possibly corresponds to TRBD2 (6 bases). The CDR3 is 13 amino acids. V was pared by 8 bases and J by 6 bases, with 14 bases between. From germline, CDR1 is MNHEY and CDR2 SVGAGI.

The chain links TRBV5-1 to TRBJ2-7, with D maybe TRBD1 (6 bases). The CDR3 consists of 15 residues. Between the trimmed V and J ends, which lost 2 bases and 1 base, there was a span of 13 bases. The germline CDR1 and CDR2 sequences are SGHRS and YFSETQ. The chain's CDR3 is CASSFGQGISYEQYF. As DNA, the CDR3 is TGCGCCAGCAGCTTTGGGCAGGGGATATCCTACGAGCAGTACTTC.

The chain employs TRBV28 and TRBJ2-2, with TRBD2 matching over 12 bases. CDR3 length equals 14 residues. Trimming took 8 bases from V and 6 from J; bases not matched to a gene: 4. Looked up from germline, CDR1 is MDHEN and CDR2 is SYDVKM. The CDR3 here is CASSLAGGAGELFF. DNA for the CDR3: TGTGCCAGCTCGCTAGCGGGAGGGGCCGGGGAGCTGTTTTTT. Filled out from reference TRBV28 and TRBJ2-2, the complete variable domain reads DVKVTQSSRYLVKRTGEKVFLECVQDMDHENMFWYRQDPGLGLRLIYFSYDVKMKEKGDIPEGYSVSREKKERFSLILESASTNQTSMYLCASSLAGGAGELFFGEGSRLTVL.

The chain combines TRBV5-1 with TRBJ2-3; tentatively, D is TRBD2 (5 bases). CDR3 length equals 17 residues. The germline V gene encodes CDR1 SGHRS and CDR2 YFSETQ. Trimming cost V 0 bases and J 0 bases, with 14 bases left between them. In DNA form, the CDR3 reads TGCGCCAGCAGCTTGGGACCTACTAGACCCAGCACAGATACGCAGTATTTT. Translation gives CASSLGPTRPSTDTQYF.

This chain links TRBV7-3 with TRBJ2-3; D unclear. Deletions cut 1 base from V and 0 bases from J, with 5 bases between. The CDR3 contains 14 residues. Germline V gene sequence: CDR1 SGHTA, CDR2 FQGTGA. The CDR3 spells CASSLSGSTDTQYF. The CDR3 bases are TGTGCCAGCAGCTTAAGCGGTAGCACAGATACGCAGTATTTT.

This rearrangement joins TRBV5-1 to TRBJ1-5; 7 nucleotides line up with TRBD1. V shed 4 bases and J 4 bases; nucleotides not matched to a gene: 2. The CDR3 is 13 amino acids. Per the germline V gene, CDR1 is SGHRS and CDR2 is YFSETQ. CDR3 residues: CASSVTGNQPQHF. The CDR3 coding sequence is TGCGCCAGCAGCGTGACAGGGAATCAGCCCCAGCATTTT.

CDR3 DNA: TGTGCCAGCAGCGCCACGGGGGGGCCGGTGAATGAGCAGTTCTTC. Translating it yields CASSATGGPVNEQFF. The V call is TRBV7-2, the J call TRBJ2-1, with 8 nucleotides matching TRBD2. J gave up 7 bases and V 5 bases, and 10 bases lay outside the gene matches. The CDR3 is made up of 15 amino acids. Germline V lookup: CDR1 SGHTA, CDR2 FQGNSA.

The rearrangement links TRBV14 to TRBJ2-7; 8 bases are a match to TRBD1. CDR1 and CDR2 (germline): SGHDN, FVKESK. The length of the CDR3 is 13 residues. J gave up 9 bases and V 3 bases, and 7 bases lay outside the gene matches. The CDR3 sequence: CASSHRGRVAQYF. DNA of the CDR3: TGTGCCAGCAGCCACAGGGGGCGGGTAGCGCAGTACTTC.

The chain couples TRBV5-4 to TRBJ2-7; 7 nucleotides line up with TRBD2. CDR1 and CDR2 (germline): SGHNT, YYREEE (reference sequence). J gave up 12 bases and V 1 base, and 16 bases lay outside the gene matches. CDR3 length: 15 amino acids. The DNA of the CDR3 is TGTGCCAGCAGCTTGAGTGGGCAGGCCGGGGGGATGGCGTACTTC. Translating gives CASSLSGQAGGMAYF.